This entry concerns a single T cell receptor (beta chain). The naive CD8 fraction comprised CD45RO-negative cells positively selected for CCR7 and excluded terminally differentiated effector memory CD45RA+ cells. These data are taken from a study of shared clonotypes between healthy human individuals. In the study overall: Every donor yielded three CD4 naive, three CD4 memory, two CD8 naive and one CD8 memory plate.

This CDR3 comprises 14 residues. The V gene's germline CDR1 is MNHEY and CDR2 SMNVEV (reference sequence). V was clipped by 5 bases and J by 9 bases, with 17 bases between them. Deep-level settings were used for running the assay. Researchers divided each subset's genomic DNA evenly across several immunoSEQ plates. Using approximately 190 ng DNA, around 30,000 T cell genomes, the sorted-subset replicate PCRs were run. Libraries were prepared by immunoSEQ multiplex PCR; TCRdb keeps only in-frame clonotypes and omits some of them. The sample includes hundreds of thousands of clones, 95% to 96% of them seen just once.

The sequenced sample consisted of naive CD8+ T cells sorted from blood. V usage is TRBV27 and J usage is TRBJ1-5; D gene unclear. This TCR was sampled from a woman aged 25 to 39 in good health. This chain's CDR3 is CASSPQGSHRPQHF. CDR3 nucleotide sequence: TGTGCCAGCAGTCCTCAAGGCAGCCATCGGCCCCAGCATTTT.